This T cell receptor beta chain emerged from a study of T cells of healthy individuals. TCRdb called the 5' RACE reads again in MiXCR, with one record for every CDR3 protein. The sample contains about 60,000 distinct CDR3 sequences, 15% to 20% of which appear only once. Only a few counts were recorded for this clonotype. The CDR3 loop spans 16 amino acids. V trimming: 2 bases; J trimming: 4 bases; junction bases outside the gene matches: 11. Looked up from germline, CDR1 is SQVTM and CDR2 is ANQGSEA. The receptor was derived from a human donor in good health. V is TRBV29-1 and J is TRBJ1-2; 9 bases fit TRBD1. CDR3 residues: CSVEPAPDRGFYGYTF. CDR3 sequence (DNA): TGCAGCGTTGAACCGGCCCCGGACAGGGGCTTCTATGGCTACACCTTC.